This T cell receptor beta chain stems from a study of vaccination and CD4 T cells after COVID-19. The overall study: There were six male and four female convalescents, and two of them were Hispanic. Median draw time for post-COVID samples was 101 days post-diagnosis (range 35 to 161).

V lost 0 bases and J lost 2, with 10 bases in between. Germline V CDR1 and CDR2: DFQATT, SNEGSKA (reference sequence). The CDR3 contains 14 residues. Study-wide results and caveats: Among reactive clones from convalescent patients, a median 86.3% appeared only post-vaccination.

In regard to this clonotype: Its antigen is not known.

Noted treatment: approximately nine-day PBMC culture with coronavirus spike peptide pools or control peptides (ViraFEST assay). Oncomine TCR Beta short-read sequencing was applied to DNA from cultured CD4+ T cells. In this case, cultured CD4+ T cells provided the extracted genomic DNA. Via MiXCR, TCRdb re-called the PCR reads, giving one row per CDR3 protein. This sample yields some 22,000 distinct CDR3 sequences, of which roughly three fifths are seen a single time; 2.8% belongs to the top ten. The source of this sequence is a human donor who had recovered from COVID-19. The sample was CD4+ T cells from blood, cultured in vitro. The chain couples TRBV20-1 to TRBJ2-5; D is ambiguous. CDR3 protein: CSARDMSYQETQYF. CDR3 nucleotides: TGCAGTGCTAGAGATATGAGTTATCAAGAGACCCAGTACTTC.